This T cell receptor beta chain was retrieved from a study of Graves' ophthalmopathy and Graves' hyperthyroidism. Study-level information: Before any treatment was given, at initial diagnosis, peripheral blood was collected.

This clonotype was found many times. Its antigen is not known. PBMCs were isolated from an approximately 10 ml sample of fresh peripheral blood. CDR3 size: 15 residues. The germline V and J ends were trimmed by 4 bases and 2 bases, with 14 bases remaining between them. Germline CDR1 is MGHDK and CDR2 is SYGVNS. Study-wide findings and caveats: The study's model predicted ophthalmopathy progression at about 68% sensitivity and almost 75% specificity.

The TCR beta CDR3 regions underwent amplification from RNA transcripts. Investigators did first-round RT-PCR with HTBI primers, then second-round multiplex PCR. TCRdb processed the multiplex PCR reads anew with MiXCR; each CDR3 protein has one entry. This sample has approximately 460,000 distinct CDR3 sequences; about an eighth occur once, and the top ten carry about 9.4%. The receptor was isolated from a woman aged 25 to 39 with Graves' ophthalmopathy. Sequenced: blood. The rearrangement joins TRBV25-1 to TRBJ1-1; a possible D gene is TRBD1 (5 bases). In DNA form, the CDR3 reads TGTGCCAGCAGTGTCTTGTGGGGGGACAACACTGAAGCTTTCTTT. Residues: CASSVLWGDNTEAFF.